Following are 13 T cell receptor beta chains from one sample sequenced in a study of blood T cell repertoires in COVID-19. The protocol was immunoSEQ multiplex PCR, while the TCRdb copy is restricted to in-frame clones and leaves out a portion. The sample records approximately 260,000 clones, roughly 80% being singletons. Material: peripheral blood. Source of these receptors: an elderly woman with active or convalescent COVID-19.

The CDR3 DNA reads TGTGCCACCGACAGGGGAGTTGGAAACACCATATATTTT. This translates into CATDRGVGNTIYF. This sequence joins TRBV10-3 and TRBJ1-3, with TRBD1 matching over 8 bases. CDR3 size: 13 residues. Germline V lookup: CDR1 ENHRY, CDR2 SYGVKD. Germline trimming cut 10 bases from V and 3 bases from J; bases unmatched to any gene: 5.

The gene calls are TRBV30 and TRBJ2-7, with D perhaps TRBD2 (6 bases). V lost 4 bases and J lost 6, with 16 bases in between. This CDR3 contains 13 residues. In germline, CDR1 is GTSNPN, CDR2 SVGIG (reference sequence). The CDR3 nucleotides are TGTGCCTGGAACCCCGGGACTCCCGGCGAGCAGTACTTC. As protein: CAWNPGTPGEQYF.

The chain carries TRBV5-1 and TRBJ2-5, with 10 bases that match TRBD1. The germline gives CDR1 SGHRS, CDR2 YFSETQ. The trim removed 4 bases at V and 4 bases at J, leaving 13 bases unmatched. This CDR3 contains 17 residues. CDR3 residues: CASSPGTGVLIGETQYF. The CDR3 nucleotides read TGCGCCAGCAGCCCGGGGACAGGGGTTTTGATAGGAGAGACCCAGTACTTC.

This rearrangement joins TRBV11-3 to TRBJ1-2, with D perhaps matching TRBD1 (5 bases). With 4 bases removed from V and 4 bases from J, the gap between germline ends came to 19 bases. The CDR3 is made up of 16 amino acids. CDR1 is SGHNT and CDR2 is YENEEA in the germline V gene. Here the CDR3 reads CASSSHHPGGGYGYTF. CDR3 nucleotide sequence: TGTGCCAGCAGCTCGCACCATCCCGGGGGTGGCTATGGCTACACCTTC.

The CDR3 DNA sequence: TGTGCCAGCATTAGACAGGGTACAAGCACTGAAGCTTTCTTT. The encoded protein is CASIRQGTSTEAFF. The chain employs TRBV2 and TRBJ1-1; 7 bases map to TRBD1. Trimming took 7 bases from V and 4 from J; bases not matched to a gene: 9. CDR1 and CDR2 from the germline V gene are SNHLY and FYNNEI. This CDR3 region has 14 residues. The variable domain in full, with the rest retrieved from reference TRBV2 and TRBJ1-1, is EPEVTQTPSHQVTQMGQEVILRCVPISNHLYFYWYRQILGQKVEFLVSFYNNEISEKSEIFDDQFSVERPDGSNFTLKIRSTKLEDSAMYFCASIRQGTSTEAFFGQGTRLTVV.

The rearrangement joins TRBV11-3 to TRBJ2-1, with a tentative D call TRBD1 (6 bases). The germline V gene has CDR1 SGHNT and CDR2 YENEEA. CDR3 size: 18 residues. Trimming left V 5 bases short and J 2 bases short, with 22 bases between. The CDR3 DNA reads as TGTGCCAGCAGCCCGGGTTGGGGCGGCAGGGGTCCCTACAATGAGCAGTTCTTC. Protein: CASSPGWGGRGPYNEQFF. Together with reference TRBV11-3 and TRBJ2-1, the CDR3 gives the full variable domain: EAGVVQSPRYKIIEKKQPVAFWCNPISGHNTLYWYLQNLGQGPELLIRYENEEAVDDSQLPKDRFSAERLKGVDSTLKIQPAELGDSAVYLCASSPGWGGRGPYNEQFFGPGTRLTVL.

The V and J genes are TRBV19 and TRBJ1-3; 7 bases agree with TRBD1. Germline V CDR1 and CDR2: LNHDA, SQIVND (reference sequence). This CDR3 is built from 16 residues. Trimming removed 5 bases from V and 0 bases from J; junction bases left unmatched: 7. The CDR3 spells CASSSTGKSSGNTIYF. For the CDR3, the DNA is TGTGCCAGTAGTTCGACAGGGAAGAGCTCTGGAAACACCATATATTTT. Drawing the rest from reference TRBV19 and TRBJ1-3, the complete variable domain is DGGITQSPKYLFRKEGQNVTLSCEQNLNHDAMYWYRQDPGQGLRLIYYSQIVNDFQKGDIAEGYSVSREKKESFPLTVTSAQKNPTAFYLCASSSTGKSSGNTIYFGEGSWLTVV.

V usage is TRBV29-1 and J usage is TRBJ1-2; tentative D call: TRBD1 (6 bases). Per germline, CDR1 SQVTM and CDR2 ANQGSEA. There are 14 residues in the CDR3. Trimming pared 6 bases from V and 6 bases from J, leaving 20 bases between. CDR3 sequence (DNA): TGCAGCGTGGCGGTGACGGGGAAGGGGGATGGCTACACCTTC. Translation: CSVAVTGKGDGYTF.

This sequence joins TRBV5-1 and TRBJ2-1; 7 positions match TRBD2. CDR3 size: 18 residues. Germline-derived CDR1 and CDR2 are SGHRS and YFSETQ. V lost 0 bases and J lost 8; bases outside the gene matches: 17. The CDR3 here is CASSLDSPSPAGVYEQFF. In nucleotides, the CDR3 is TGCGCCAGCAGCTTGGACAGCCCCTCTCCGGCGGGAGTCTATGAGCAGTTCTTC.

The rearrangement uses TRBV2 and TRBJ1-2; unclear D gene. CDR3 length equals 12 residues. Germline V gene data show CDR1 as SNHLY and CDR2 as FYNNEI. V lost 4 bases to trimming and J lost 8 bases, with 11 bases between them. CDR3 sequence (DNA): TGTGCCAGCAGTGTAGCCGGAGAGGGCTACACCTTC. Translating gives CASSVAGEGYTF.

This sequence joins TRBV28 and TRBJ2-7; 7 nucleotides line up with TRBD2. Germline values: CDR1 MDHEN, CDR2 SYDVKM. Trimming took 5 bases from V and 2 from J; bases not matched to a gene: 9. This CDR3 spans 15 amino acids. The CDR3 region has the DNA TGTGCCAGCAGTCCCAACACGGGGGGAACCTACGAGCAGTACTTC. Translation gives CASSPNTGGTYEQYF.

The chain uses TRBV3-1 (or the pseudogene TRBV3-2) and TRBJ2-5; possibly TRBD2 for D (5 bases). Germline CDR1 LGHDT, CDR2 YNNKEL (reference sequence). V was shortened by 4 bases and J by 3 bases, with 12 bases between the two germline ends. The CDR3 spans 14 residues. CDR3 coding DNA: TGTGCCAGCAGCCCTACCGGGATCAAAGAGACCCAGTACTTC. Its protein is CASSPTGIKETQYF.

A note on this clone: Other DNA variants within this sample encode the same CDR3. This chain uses TRBV6-5 with TRBJ1-2, with a weak D call TRBD1 (6 bases). Looked up from germline, CDR1 is MNHEY and CDR2 is SVGAGI. Deletions cut 6 bases from V and 2 bases from J, with 10 bases between. The CDR3 loop spans 13 amino acids. CDR3 residues: CASSYDRNYGYTF. CDR3 in DNA: TGTGCCAGCAGCTACGACAGGAACTATGGCTACACCTTC.